The 11 T cell receptor beta chains in this list originate from one sample, sequenced in a study of blood T cell repertoires in COVID-19. Sequencing used immunoSEQ multiplex PCR; TCRdb keeps in-frame clones, though not all of them. Of around 700,000 clones listed, about 90% are singletons. Sequenced: peripheral blood. Receptors were obtained from a woman between 18 and 29 years old with acute or convalescent COVID-19.

This chain connects TRBV5-1 to TRBJ1-1; D is unresolved. V lost 0 bases, J lost 7 bases, and 13 bases lay in between. This CDR3 spans 14 amino acids. Per germline, CDR1 SGHRS and CDR2 YFSETQ. The DNA for the CDR3 is TGCGCCAGCAGCTTGGGAGTTCCCCTTAGTGAAGCTTTCTTT. Translation gives CASSLGVPLSEAFF.

V usage is TRBV29-1 and J usage is TRBJ1-6; the match to TRBD1 covers 10 bases. This CDR3 region has 12 residues. The ends lost 7 bases at V and 11 bases at J; junction bases unmatched: 5. Looked up from germline, CDR1 is SQVTM and CDR2 is ANQGSEA. Here the CDR3 reads CSGGQGFPPLHF. In DNA form, the CDR3 reads TGCAGCGGGGGACAGGGGTTTCCACCCCTCCACTTT. Drawing the rest from reference TRBV29-1 and TRBJ1-6, the complete variable domain is SAVISQKPSRDICQRGTSLTIQCQVDSQVTMMFWYRQQPGQSLTLIATANQGSEATYESGFVIDKFPISRPNLTFSTLTVSNMSPEDSSIYLCSGGQGFPPLHFGNGTRLTVT.

The chain links TRBV5-5 to TRBJ1-5, with 12 bases identical to TRBD1. Trimming at V came to 3 bases and at J to 5 bases, leaving 3 bases not matched to a gene. The germline CDR1 and CDR2 sequences are SGHKS and YYEKEE (reference sequence). The CDR3 runs to 15 residues. The chain's CDR3 is CASSSGTGGYQPQHF. DNA for the CDR3: TGTGCCAGCAGCTCCGGGACAGGGGGCTATCAGCCCCAGCATTTT.

The chain is built from TRBV6-4 and TRBJ2-3; 7 bases fit TRBD1. The V gene's germline CDR1 is MRHNA and CDR2 SNTAGT. There are 15 residues in the CDR3. The V and J ends lost 6 bases and 6 bases, in that order; junction bases with no gene match: 12. CDR3 DNA sequence: TGTGCCAGCAGCGCCAGCAGGGGGAGTATGGATACGCAGTATTTT. It specifies CASSASRGSMDTQYF.

The chain is built from TRBV30 and TRBJ2-7; D unclear. CDR3 length: 13 residues. Germline V gives CDR1 GTSNPN, CDR2 SVGIG (reference sequence). The V gene lost 4 bases and the J gene lost 0 bases, with 10 bases spanning the gap. DNA of the CDR3: TGTGCCTGGAAGTCCCCTAGCTCCTACGAGCAGTACTTC. This gives the protein CAWKSPSSYEQYF.

The CDR3 DNA is TGTGCCAGCTCAGTCTCGACGACAATCTCTGGAAACACCATATATTTT. Its protein is CASSVSTTISGNTIYF. The chain combines TRBV18 with TRBJ1-3; no definite D call. The CDR3 has 16 amino acids. V lost 5 bases to trimming and J lost 0 bases, with 14 bases between them. The V gene's germline CDR1 is KGHSH and CDR2 LQKENI. The entire variable domain, with the rest obtained from reference TRBV18 and TRBJ1-3, is as follows: NAGVMQNPRHLVRRRGQEARLRCSPMKGHSHVYWYRQLPEEGLKFMVYLQKENIIDESGMPKERFSAEFPKEGPSILRIQQVVRGDSAAYFCASSVSTTISGNTIYFGEGSWLTVV.

The V call is TRBV27, the J call TRBJ1-4; 8 bases are a match to TRBD1. The CDR3 is 17 residues long. CDR1 and CDR2 (germline): MNHEY, SMNVEV (reference sequence). V was clipped by 7 bases and J by 4 bases; unmatched bases: 14. CDR3 protein: CASTPWPQGANNEKLFF. In nucleotides, the CDR3 is TGTGCCAGCACTCCCTGGCCCCAGGGGGCGAATAATGAAAAACTGTTTTTT.

Worth noting for this clone: This specimen includes other DNA sequences encoding the same CDR3. V gene TRBV29-1 combines with J gene TRBJ1-2, with D possibly being TRBD1 (5 bases). CDR1 and CDR2 from the germline V gene are SQVTM and ANQGSEA. V lost 7 bases, J lost 2 bases, and 8 bases lay in between. This CDR3 has 11 amino acids. CDR3 DNA sequence: TGCAGCGCCCAGGGAAACTATGGCTACACCTTC. Its protein product is CSAQGNYGYTF. Full variable domain (rest looked up from reference TRBV29-1 and TRBJ1-2): SAVISQKPSRDICQRGTSLTIQCQVDSQVTMMFWYRQQPGQSLTLIATANQGSEATYESGFVIDKFPISRPNLTFSTLTVSNMSPEDSSIYLCSAQGNYGYTFGSGTRLTVV.

The CDR3 DNA sequence: TGTGCCAGTAGTATGGAAGGGGGCCTCGCCAAAAACATTCAGTACTTC. Its translation is CASSMEGGLAKNIQYF. The genes are TRBV19 and TRBJ2-4, with TRBD1 identical over 7 bases. With 3 bases clipped from V and 1 base from J, the junction kept 6 bases outside the gene matches. The CDR3 has 16 residues. The germline CDR1 and CDR2 sequences are LNHDA and SQIVND (reference sequence).

J is TRBJ2-7 and V is TRBV6-1; TRBD1 matches 9 bases. The CDR3 covers 15 residues. Germline loops: CDR1 MNHNS, CDR2 SASEGT. Trimming cost V 1 base and J 4 bases; bases outside gene matches: 5. The CDR3 is CASSEVTGGEYEQYF. CDR3 nucleotide sequence: TGTGCCAGCAGTGAAGTCACAGGGGGCGAGTACGAGCAGTACTTC.

The chain is built from TRBV4-1 and TRBJ1-2; a weak D match, TRBD1 (5 bases). Germline CDR1 and CDR2: MGHRA and YSYEKL. This CDR3 contains 15 residues. Trimming stripped 4 bases from V and 2 bases from J, with 14 bases between. The CDR3 is CASSPDLTANYGYTF. The CDR3 nucleotides read TGCGCCAGCAGCCCTGATCTGACAGCCAACTATGGCTACACCTTC.